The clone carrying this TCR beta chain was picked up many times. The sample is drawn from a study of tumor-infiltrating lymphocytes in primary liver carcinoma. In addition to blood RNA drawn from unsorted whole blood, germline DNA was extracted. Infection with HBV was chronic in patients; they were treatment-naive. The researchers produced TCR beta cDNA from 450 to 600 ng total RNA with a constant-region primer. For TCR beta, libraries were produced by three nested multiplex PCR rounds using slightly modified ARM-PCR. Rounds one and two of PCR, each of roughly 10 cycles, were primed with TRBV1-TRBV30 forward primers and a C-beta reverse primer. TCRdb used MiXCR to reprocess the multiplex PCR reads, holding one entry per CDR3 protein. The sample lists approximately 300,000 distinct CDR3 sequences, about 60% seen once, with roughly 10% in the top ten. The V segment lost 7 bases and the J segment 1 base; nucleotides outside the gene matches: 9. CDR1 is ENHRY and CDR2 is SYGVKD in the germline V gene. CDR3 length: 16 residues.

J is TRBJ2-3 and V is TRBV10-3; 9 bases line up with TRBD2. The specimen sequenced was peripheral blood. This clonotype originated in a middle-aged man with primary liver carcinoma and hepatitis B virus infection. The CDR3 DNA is TGTGCCATCAAGGGAGTAGCGGGAGTTGGCACAGATACGCAGTATTTT. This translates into CAIKGVAGVGTDTQYF.